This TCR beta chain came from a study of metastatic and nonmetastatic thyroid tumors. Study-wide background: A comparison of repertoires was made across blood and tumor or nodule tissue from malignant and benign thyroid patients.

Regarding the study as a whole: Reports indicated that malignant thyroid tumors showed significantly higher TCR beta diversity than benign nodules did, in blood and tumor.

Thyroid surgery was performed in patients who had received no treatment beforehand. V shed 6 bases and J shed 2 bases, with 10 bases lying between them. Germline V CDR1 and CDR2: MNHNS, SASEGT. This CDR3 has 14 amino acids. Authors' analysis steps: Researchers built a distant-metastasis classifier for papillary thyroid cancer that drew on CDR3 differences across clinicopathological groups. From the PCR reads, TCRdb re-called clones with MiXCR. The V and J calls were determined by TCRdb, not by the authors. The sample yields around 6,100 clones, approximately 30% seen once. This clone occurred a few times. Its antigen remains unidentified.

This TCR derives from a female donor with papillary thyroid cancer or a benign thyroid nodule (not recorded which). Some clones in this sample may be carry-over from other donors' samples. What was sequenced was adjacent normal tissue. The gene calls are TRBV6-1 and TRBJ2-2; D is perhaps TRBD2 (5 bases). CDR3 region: CASRPEGNTGELFF. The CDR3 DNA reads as TGTGCCAGCAGGCCCGAGGGAAACACCGGGGAGCTGTTTTTT.